The 10 T cell receptor delta chains reported below all come from one sample, sequenced in a study of gamma-delta T cells after stem cell transplantation. TCRdb applied CATT to the RT-PCR reads for clone calling. The sample carries 11,000 to 15,000 delta-chain clones, roughly 30% recorded once. Sequencing was done on a sample of gamma-delta T cells. The source is a human donor. It is not recorded whose cells these are; they may come from a transplant donor.

The chain employs TRDV2 and TRDJ1; TRDD3 agrees at 7 bases. This CDR3 contains 12 residues. Germline V gene sequence: CDR1 GEAIGNYY, CDR2 EKD. Unmatched junction bases numbered 10, after V lost 7 bases and J lost 9 bases. The CDR3 region is CACLTGVIQLIF. The CDR3 DNA follows: TGTGCCTGCCTTACTGGGGTGATTCAACTCATCTTT.

The chain employs TRDV1 and TRDJ2; possibly TRDD3 for D (6 bases). Germline CDR1 and CDR2: TSWWSYY and QGS. V shed 0 bases and J shed 0 bases, with 20 bases lying between them. The CDR3 has 20 amino acids. This CDR3 is CALGELAPLGGKALTAQLFF. The CDR3 bases are TGTGCTCTTGGGGAACTAGCGCCGTTGGGGGGGAAGGCTTTGACAGCACAACTCTTCTTT.

As for this clone: Distinct nucleotide sequences in the sample also encode this CDR3. J is TRDJ1 and V is TRDV3; TRDD3 might be the D (6 bases). CDR1 and CDR2 (germline): TVYSNPD, GDNSRS (reference sequence). The CDR3 is 13 amino acids. V was trimmed by 4 bases and J by 8 bases, leaving 20 bases between them. The DNA for the CDR3 is TGTGCCTCCTCGACGCCTGGGGCTGGGAAACTCATCTTT. This codes for CASSTPGAGKLIF.

The gene calls are TRDV1 and TRDJ1; 8 bases map to TRDD3. This CDR3 has 21 amino acids. Germline loops: CDR1 TSWWSYY, CDR2 QGS. V dropped 2 bases and J dropped 3; count of bases not matched to a gene: 23. For the CDR3, the DNA is TGTGCTCTTGGGGAATATAAATTTTCACCTGCGCGGGGGATAGCGCCCGATAAACTCATCTTT. This encodes CALGEYKFSPARGIAPDKLIF.

J is TRDJ3 and V is TRDV3; TRDD3 matches 7 bases. J gave up 0 bases and V 3 bases, and 8 bases lay outside the gene matches. Germline V CDR1 and CDR2: TVYSNPD, GDNSRS (reference sequence). The CDR3 contains 17 residues. The CDR3 spells CALKGDPNSWDTRQMFF. The CDR3 region has the DNA TGTGCCTTAAAGGGGGATCCAAACTCCTGGGACACCCGACAGATGTTTTTC.

This chain links TRDV2 with TRDJ3, with 10 bases that match TRDD3. Germline V lookup: CDR1 GEAIGNYY, CDR2 EKD. V shed 4 bases, J shed 3 bases, and the junction held 5 bases outside the gene matches. The CDR3 covers 17 residues. The CDR3 loop reads CACDLLGDLWDTRQMFF. CDR3 in DNA: TGTGCCTGTGATCTACTGGGGGATCTCTGGGACACCCGACAGATGTTTTTC.

This clone was found a few times. The chain links TRDV2 to TRDJ2; 11 bases are shared with TRDD3. Germline loops: CDR1 GEAIGNYY, CDR2 EKD. The CDR3 sequence is 15 residues long. Germline trimming cut 3 bases from V and 6 bases from J; bases unmatched to any gene: 5. Here the CDR3 reads CACDVLGDKAAQLFF. The DNA of the CDR3 is TGTGCCTGTGACGTACTGGGGGATAAGGCAGCACAACTCTTCTTT.

V is TRDV1 and J is TRDJ2, with 11 bases matching TRDD3. Trimming removed 7 bases from V and 6 bases from J; junction bases left unmatched: 31. Germline CDR1 reads TSWWSYY; CDR2 reads QGS. The CDR3 runs 23 residues. CDR3 sequence (DNA): TGTGCTCTTGTTTGTTGCCCCCGAGCGATGGAAGTCGCTGGGGGATACTTACCAGCACAACTCTTCTTT. It codes for CALVCCPRAMEVAGGYLPAQLFF.

A single count supports this clone. At one of its ends the junction is not consistent with the germline gene, which may arise from a read error. The CDR3 protein is CAIGPRDPVGPYYTDKLIF. The CDR3 nucleotides read TGTGCTATTGGGCCTAGGGACCCCGTGGGACCTTACTACACCGATAAACTCATCTTT. The chain carries TRDV1 and TRDJ1; D not certain. CDR1 is TSWWSYY, CDR2 QGS, per germline. CDR3 length: 19 residues.

The sample holds a few counts of this clone. The chain employs TRDV1 and TRDJ1; TRDD3 agrees at 10 bases. Trimming cost V 4 bases and J 2 bases; bases outside gene matches: 22. The CDR3 runs to 21 residues. Germline loops: CDR1 TSWWSYY, CDR2 QGS. CDR3 in amino acids: CALGGFLILGDGRYRTDKLIF. The CDR3 coding sequence is TGTGCTCTTGGGGGCTTCCTAATACTGGGGGATGGTCGGTACCGGACCGATAAACTCATCTTT.